This T cell receptor (beta chain) stems from a study of CD8+ T cells in alopecia areata (dated by TCRdb to 2017 to 2018). Background on the whole study: The treated patients took part in an open-label pilot trial in which moderate-to-severe alopecia areata was treated with oral tofacitinib at 5 to 10 mg twice daily. Biopsies were taken from tofacitinib-treated patients at baseline and at 4 and 24 weeks of treatment, and a later scalp biopsy was taken in several of the tofacitinib-treated patients. The study used high-throughput TCRbeta sequencing to examine T cell clonal expansion in alopecia areata, in both the C3H/HeJ mouse model and human patients. Amplification of TCRbeta CDR3 regions was done by immunoSEQ multiplex PCR using 35 Vbeta forward primers and 13 Jbeta reverse primers. Scalp tissue and sorted CD4+ and CD8+ peripheral blood T cells from patchy and totalis/universalis alopecia areata patients and from healthy controls were covered by human TCRbeta sequencing. Patients received tofacitinib for 6 to 18 months and were then followed off drug for 6 months to check for delayed response and recurrence. For the treated patients, the SALT score, which quantifies what percentage of scalp surface area is affected, served as the measure of disease severity. Clonality in the scalp was compared among normal scalp (n=4), patchy alopecia areata scalp (n=8), and alopecia totalis/universalis scalp (n=8). RNA was obtained with the PAXgene miRNA kit for fixed scalp, the miRNeasy kit for PBMCs, and the RNeasy kit for mouse skin. General findings and caveats noted by the study authors: Unlike mouse skin, which is dominated by gammadelta T cells, normal human skin has resident alphabeta T cells that are also sequenced, and this complicates analysis of the scalp TCR repertoire. During tofacitinib treatment, many expanded lesional clones remained in scalp and blood, and this persistence may partly explain relapse after treatment is stopped. Because the treated cohort was small and had only one nonresponder, larger studies are needed to examine links between baseline CD8+ expansion and response. Compared with normal scalp, lesional scalp, particularly in alopecia totalis/universalis, had higher clonality and more expanded CD8+ clones, which suggests antigenic drive. Tofacitinib significantly lowered scalp clonality and the number of expanded CD8+ clones among the top 100 scalp clones. Shared TCR sequences between patients were less evident than in mice, which may be partly attributable to HLA diversity in the patient population.

The method behind the library was the immunoSEQ multiplex PCR assay. To provide template for TCR sequencing, every sample had RNA extracted and reverse transcribed into cDNA. SuperScript III was used to make first-strand cDNA, primed with a 2:1 mix of oligo-dT and random hexamers. A synthetic immune receptor repertoire was used to gauge amplification bias, and whatever bias remained was removed computationally. The paper's data handling went like this. Raw reads were preprocessed for error removal, and CDR3 was defined according to IMGT conventions as running from the conserved cysteine to phenylalanine. Clonality was computed as 1 minus the Shannon entropy, with the entropy normalized by log2 of the number of productive unique TCRs. Whether scalp clones were CD4 or CD8 was inferred by matching scalp TCRbeta sequences against CD4 and CD8 repertoires sorted from blood. TCRdb obtained this table from immuneACCESS and retained in-frame rearrangements with V and J assigned. These tables miss some clones; where compared with another copy, unresolved V genes account for less than half of the shortfall, and the remainder is unexplained. The V and J calls and clone size were taken over from that table, and D and trimming were inferred from the DNA. The sample records about 200,000 clones, over 55% of which are singletons. The top ten constitute over 0.9% of the sample.

The time point label on this specimen signifies: about 5 months on oral tofacitinib. The treatment or condition label of this sample denotes: oral pan-JAK inhibitor, 5-10 mg twice daily. Lesional scalp punch biopsies and peripheral blood were obtained from alopecia areata patients. PBMCs were isolated by density centrifugation and stained for CD3, CD4 and CD8, after which CD4+ and CD8+ T cells were sorted on a FACSAria. Notes on this clone: Its cognate antigen has yet to be identified. The sample holds no much larger clone one base away, and base qualities are not on file.

This sample comprised CD4+ T cells sorted from blood, obtained at week 24, from a patient treated with tofacitinib. The source is a human donor with alopecia areata.

The DNA sequence is given as TGTGCCAGCAGCAAATGGGGGGACAGAATCTACGAGCAGTACTTC. Translated, it reads CASSKWGDRIYEQYF. The chain employs TRBV21-1 and TRBJ2-7; the listed D gene, TRBD1, was not tested against the DNA. TRBV21-1 is a listed pseudogene. The CDR3 numbers 15 residues from cysteine through phenylalanine. Solely the CDR3 DNA is kept, with 45 bases framed from the first base.